This TCR beta chain was captured by sequencing in a study of cytotoxic CD8 clonotypes in ibrutinib-treated CLL. The study's findings and limits: Public clonotypes showed up rarely, and on treatment they shrank or held steady.

The protocol was immunoSEQ multiplex PCR, while the TCRdb copy is restricted to in-frame clones and leaves out a portion. This sample yields 150,000 to 200,000 clones, of which roughly 90% are seen a single time; roughly 3% belongs to the top ten. Comment on this clone: The antigen is not known.

Cryopreserved PBMCs yielded approximately 2.2 micrograms of genomic DNA for TCR beta libraries. Germline CDR1 and CDR2: SQVTM and ANQGSEA. The CDR3 runs 14 residues. V trimming: 7 bases; J trimming: 2 bases; junction bases outside the gene matches: 9. Here the sequenced sample was PBMCs, taken at disease progression, from a patient treated with ibrutinib. The clonotype originates from a human donor with chronic lymphocytic leukemia. V and J are TRBV29-1 and TRBJ2-3; TRBD1 aligns across 7 bases. CDR3 sequence: CSASTGSHTDTQYF. Here the CDR3 DNA reads TGCAGCGCATCGACAGGGTCTCACACAGATACGCAGTATTTT.